The 18 T cell receptor beta chains below all came from one sample that was sequenced in a study of T cell repertoires in cytomegalovirus infection. MiXCR was run by TCRdb on the reads, yielding one entry per CDR3 protein. The sample carries about 530,000 distinct CDR3 sequences, less than 30% recorded once. Material: PBMCs. The receptor set was obtained from a human donor in good health (CMV status not recorded). Some clones in this sample may be carry-over from other donors' samples.

The chain couples TRBV12-3 or TRBV12-4 to TRBJ2-7, with unresolved D. This CDR3 region has 15 residues. Trimming stripped 3 bases from V and 4 bases from J, with 16 bases between. The CDR3 DNA sequence: TGTGCCAGCAGTTTGAGTCGTCTATTGGCGTACGAGCAGTACTTC. Its translation: CASSLSRLLAYEQYF.

This clonotype has at least ten counts. The rearrangement joins TRBV6-2 or TRBV6-3 to TRBJ1-1; possibly TRBD1 for D (5 bases). The germline V and J ends were trimmed by 3 bases and 10 bases, with 12 bases remaining between them. Germline CDR1 and CDR2: MNHEY and SVGEGT. This CDR3 is 12 amino acids long. CDR3 sequence reads: CASSYAGPRAFF. In DNA, the CDR3 is TGTGCCAGCAGTTATGCGGGGCCTCGAGCTTTCTTT.

This clonotype occurred many times. V gene TRBV28 combines with J gene TRBJ1-2, with 8 bases aligning to TRBD1. Trimming took 6 bases from V and 8 from J; bases not matched to a gene: 8. Germline lookup yields CDR1 MDHEN and CDR2 SYDVKM. The length of the CDR3 is 13 residues. The CDR3 sequence: CASRSQGARGYTF. CDR3 in DNA: TGTGCCAGCAGATCTCAGGGGGCGCGCGGCTACACCTTC.

This clonotype was picked up many times. The gene calls are TRBV7-2 and TRBJ1-1, with a possible D match to TRBD1 (5 bases). Germline loops: CDR1 SGHTA, CDR2 FQGNSA. Trimming took off 2 bases at V and 6 bases at J, with 16 bases between the two ends. The CDR3 covers 15 residues. CDR3 in amino acids: CASSLSRDLMAEAFF. Written as DNA, the CDR3 is TGTGCCAGCAGCTTAAGTCGGGACTTAATGGCTGAAGCTTTCTTT. The complete variable domain, with remaining parts taken from reference TRBV7-2 and TRBJ1-1, reads GAGVSQSPSNKVTEKGKDVELRCDPISGHTALYWYRQSLGQGLEFLIYFQGNSAPDKSGLPSDRFSAERTGGSVSTLTIQRTQQEDSAVYLCASSLSRDLMAEAFFGQGTRLTVV.

CDR3 coding DNA: TGTGCCAGCAGCCCCGGGACTAGCCCCGAGCGAGAGTTCTTC. Translated: CASSPGTSPEREFF. V usage is TRBV11-1 and J usage is TRBJ2-1, with 9 bases that match TRBD2. With V trimmed by 5 bases and J by 14 bases, 13 bases remained unmatched. The V gene's germline CDR1 is SGHAT and CDR2 FQDESV (reference sequence). The CDR3 consists of 14 residues.

This clonotype came up a few times. The chain links TRBV19 to TRBJ2-1; 9 bases are a match to TRBD1. Germline assignment: CDR1 LNHDA and CDR2 SQIVND (reference sequence). The V gene end was trimmed by 9 bases and the J gene end by 7 bases; junction bases not matched to a gene: 16. This CDR3 is 16 amino acids long. Written as DNA, the CDR3 is TGTGCCAGCGGGGTACAGGGGGCTCAAGGCTGGAATGAGCAGTTCTTC. Translation gives CASGVQGAQGWNEQFF.

This clonotype has just a few counts. The chain employs TRBV6-5 and TRBJ2-5; 10 bases map to TRBD1. With 4 bases clipped from V and 5 bases from J, the junction kept 7 bases outside the gene matches. Germline CDR1 and CDR2: MNHEY and SVGAGI. CDR3 length equals 15 residues. CDR3 region: CASSLDRGRRETQYF. The CDR3 nucleotides read TGTGCCAGCAGTTTAGACAGGGGGCGGCGGGAGACCCAGTACTTC.

This clonotype appeared many times. The chain employs TRBV7-6 and TRBJ1-3; no clear D gene. Germline values: CDR1 SGHVS, CDR2 FNYEAQ. This CDR3 contains 15 residues. Trimming cost V 5 bases and J 0 bases, with 11 bases left between them. CDR3 sequence (DNA): TGTGCCAGCAGCACGGACCGATACTCTGGAAACACCATATATTTT. It translates to CASSTDRYSGNTIYF.

This clonotype was seen a handful of times. CDR3 loop: CASSPRGSGSSGFTDTQYF. In DNA form, the CDR3 reads TGCGCCAGCTCGCCTAGGGGTAGCGGGAGTTCTGGGTTCACAGATACGCAGTATTTT. The chain employs TRBV4-1 and TRBJ2-3, with 9 nucleotides matching TRBD2. In germline, CDR1 is MGHRA, CDR2 YSYEKL. The CDR3 runs to 19 residues. J was trimmed by 2 bases and V by 8 bases; bases with no gene match: 20.

The V and J genes are TRBV29-1 and TRBJ2-3, with a possible D match to TRBD2 (6 bases). Trimming removed 2 bases at V and 5 bases at J, with 11 bases between. Germline CDR1 is SQVTM and CDR2 is ANQGSEA. The CDR3 is 13 residues long. The CDR3, as DNA: TGCAGCGTTGAAACGGGAGATGGAGATACGCAGTATTTT. Translating it yields CSVETGDGDTQYF.

The rearrangement joins TRBV12-5 to TRBJ1-5; tentative D call: TRBD1 (5 bases). V gave up 7 bases and J gave up 3 bases, with 19 bases separating them. The CDR3 is 16 amino acids. Per germline, CDR1 LGHNT and CDR2 FRNRAP. CDR3 bases: TGTGCTAGTGTCCTGGGGGAGGTCCTGAACAATCAGCCCCAGCATTTT. Its translation is CASVLGEVLNNQPQHF.

In its sample, this clonotype was seen a few times. This chain uses TRBV6-5 with TRBJ2-3, with D perhaps matching TRBD2 (5 bases). Deletions cut 7 bases from V and 4 bases from J, with 21 bases between. This CDR3 spans 16 amino acids. In germline, CDR1 is MNHEY, CDR2 SVGAGI. CDR3 loop: CASTLFGENNADTQYF. The CDR3 nucleotides are TGTGCCAGCACCTTATTTGGGGAGAACAACGCAGATACGCAGTATTTT.

The chain carries TRBV11-2 and TRBJ2-1; D unresolved. The CDR3 runs to 15 residues. CDR1 SGHAT and CDR2 FQNNGV come from the germline V gene. With 7 bases removed from V and 5 bases from J, the gap between germline ends came to 18 bases. The CDR3 DNA is TGTGCCAGCACCCTTGACGGGCCGACCCACAATGAGCAGTTCTTC. Encoded protein: CASTLDGPTHNEQFF.

The J gene is TRBJ1-1, the V gene TRBV12-3 or TRBV12-4, with D tentatively TRBD1 (6 bases). With 4 bases removed from V and 9 bases from J, the gap between germline ends came to 12 bases. This CDR3 region has 12 residues. CDR3 nucleotide sequence: TGTGCCAGCAGTTCAGGGGTCAAGAAAGCTTTCTTT. Protein product: CASSSGVKKAFF.

CDR3 protein: CSAYGQGSYGSSPLHF. The CDR3 DNA sequence: TGCAGTGCTTACGGACAGGGTTCTTATGGAAGTTCACCCCTCCACTTT. This rearrangement joins TRBV20-1 to TRBJ1-6, with 8 bases aligning to TRBD1. The CDR3 sequence is 16 residues long. Germline V lookup: CDR1 DFQATT, CDR2 SNEGSKA (reference sequence). With 5 bases clipped from V and 9 bases from J, the junction kept 15 bases outside the gene matches.

The chain combines TRBV19 with TRBJ1-5; no clear D gene. CDR3 length equals 15 residues. In germline, CDR1 is LNHDA, CDR2 SQIVND (reference sequence). V dropped 5 bases and J dropped 0 bases, with 11 bases sitting between them. Here the CDR3 reads CASSVPADSNQPQHF. DNA of the CDR3: TGTGCCAGTAGTGTCCCCGCCGATAGCAATCAGCCCCAGCATTTT. Combining the CDR3 with reference TRBV19 and TRBJ1-5 gives the whole variable domain DGGITQSPKYLFRKEGQNVTLSCEQNLNHDAMYWYRQDPGQGLRLIYYSQIVNDFQKGDIAEGYSVSREKKESFPLTVTSAQKNPTAFYLCASSVPADSNQPQHFGDGTRLSIL.

V gene TRBV7-3 combines with J gene TRBJ2-2; the match to TRBD2 covers 7 bases. The CDR3 covers 16 residues. The V gene end was trimmed by 1 base and the J gene end by 3 bases; junction bases not matched to a gene: 5. Germline V lookup: CDR1 SGHTA, CDR2 FQGTGA. CDR3 nucleotides: TGTGCCAGCAGCTTAATGCCCGGGAGGTACACCGGGGAGCTGTTTTTT. Encoded protein: CASSLMPGRYTGELFF.

This clonotype was observed many times. This chain links TRBV7-2 with TRBJ2-2; a weak D match, TRBD1 (6 bases). Germline V gene data show CDR1 as SGHTA and CDR2 as FQGNSA. Between the trimmed V and J ends, which lost 1 base and 4 bases, there was a span of 10 bases. The CDR3 is made up of 15 amino acids. The CDR3 here is CASSLGQGITGELFF. CDR3 DNA sequence: TGTGCCAGCAGCTTAGGCCAGGGGATCACCGGGGAGCTGTTTTTT.